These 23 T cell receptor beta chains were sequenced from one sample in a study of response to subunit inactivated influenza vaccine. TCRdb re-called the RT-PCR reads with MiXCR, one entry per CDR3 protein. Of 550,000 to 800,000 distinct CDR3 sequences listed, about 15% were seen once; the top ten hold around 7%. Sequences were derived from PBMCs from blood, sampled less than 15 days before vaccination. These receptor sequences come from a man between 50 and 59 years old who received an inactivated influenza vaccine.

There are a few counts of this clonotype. The CDR3 reads CAISRTGITYEQYF. The CDR3 nucleotides are TGTGCCATCAGTCGGACAGGGATCACCTACGAGCAGTACTTC. The chain carries TRBV10-3 and TRBJ2-7; 8 nucleotides agree with TRBD1. CDR3 length: 14 residues. The germline V gene has CDR1 ENHRY and CDR2 SYGVKD. Losses at the gene ends were 5 bases for V and 2 bases for J; bases not matched to a gene: 5.

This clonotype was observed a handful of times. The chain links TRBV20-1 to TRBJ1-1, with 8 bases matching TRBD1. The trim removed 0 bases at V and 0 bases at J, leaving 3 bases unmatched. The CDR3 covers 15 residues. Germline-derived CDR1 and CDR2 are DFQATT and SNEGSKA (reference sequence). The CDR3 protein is CSARDRDRLNTEAFF. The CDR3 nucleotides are TGCAGTGCTAGAGATAGGGACAGGCTGAACACTGAAGCTTTCTTT.

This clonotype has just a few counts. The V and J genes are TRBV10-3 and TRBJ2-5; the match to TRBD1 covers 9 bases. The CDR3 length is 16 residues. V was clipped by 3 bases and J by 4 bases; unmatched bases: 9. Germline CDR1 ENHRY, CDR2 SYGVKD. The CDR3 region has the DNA TGTGCCATCAGTGACCCGCCGGGACAGGGTGCAGAGACCCAGTACTTC. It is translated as CAISDPPGQGAETQYF.

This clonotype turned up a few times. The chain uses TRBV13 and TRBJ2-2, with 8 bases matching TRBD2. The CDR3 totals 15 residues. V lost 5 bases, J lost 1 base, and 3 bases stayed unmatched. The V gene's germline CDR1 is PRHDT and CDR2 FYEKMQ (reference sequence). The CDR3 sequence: CASSRGTRNTGELFF. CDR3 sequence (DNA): TGTGCCAGCAGCCGAGGGACTAGGAACACCGGGGAGCTGTTTTTT.

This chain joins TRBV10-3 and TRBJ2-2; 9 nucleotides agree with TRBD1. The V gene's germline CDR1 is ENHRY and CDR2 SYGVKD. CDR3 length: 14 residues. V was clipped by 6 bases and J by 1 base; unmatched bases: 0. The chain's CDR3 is CAIRGQGNTGELFF. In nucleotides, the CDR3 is TGTGCCATCAGGGGACAGGGGAACACCGGGGAGCTGTTTTTT.

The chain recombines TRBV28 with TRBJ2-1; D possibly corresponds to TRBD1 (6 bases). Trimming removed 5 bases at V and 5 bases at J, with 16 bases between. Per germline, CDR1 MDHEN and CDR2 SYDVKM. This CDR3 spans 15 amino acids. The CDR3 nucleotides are TGTGCCAGCAGTCGGGGACAAAGTACCGACAATGAGCAGTTCTTC. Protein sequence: CASSRGQSTDNEQFF.

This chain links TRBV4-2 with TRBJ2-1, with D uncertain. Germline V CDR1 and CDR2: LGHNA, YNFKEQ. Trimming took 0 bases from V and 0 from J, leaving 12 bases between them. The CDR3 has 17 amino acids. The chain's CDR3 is CASSQDFGPASYNEQFF. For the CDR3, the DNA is TGTGCCAGCAGCCAAGATTTTGGGCCGGCCTCCTACAATGAGCAGTTCTTC.

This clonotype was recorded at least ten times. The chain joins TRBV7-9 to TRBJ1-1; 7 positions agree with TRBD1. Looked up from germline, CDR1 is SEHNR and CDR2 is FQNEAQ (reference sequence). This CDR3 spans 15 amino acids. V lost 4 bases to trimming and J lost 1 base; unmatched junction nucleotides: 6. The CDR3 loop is CASSSYRGSNTEAFF. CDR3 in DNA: TGTGCCAGCAGCTCCTACAGGGGATCGAACACTGAAGCTTTCTTT.

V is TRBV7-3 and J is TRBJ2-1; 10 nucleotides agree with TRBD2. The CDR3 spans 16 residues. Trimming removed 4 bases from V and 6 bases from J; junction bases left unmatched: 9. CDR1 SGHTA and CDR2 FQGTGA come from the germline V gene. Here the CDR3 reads CASSSTGTSVINEQFF. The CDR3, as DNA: TGTGCCAGCAGCTCCACCGGGACTAGCGTTATCAATGAGCAGTTCTTC. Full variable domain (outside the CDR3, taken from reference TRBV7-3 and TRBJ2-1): GAGVSQTPSNKVTEKGKYVELRCDPISGHTALYWYRQSLGQGPEFLIYFQGTGAADDSGLPNDRFFAVRPEGSVSTLKIQRTERGDSAVYLCASSSTGTSVINEQFFGPGTRLTVL.

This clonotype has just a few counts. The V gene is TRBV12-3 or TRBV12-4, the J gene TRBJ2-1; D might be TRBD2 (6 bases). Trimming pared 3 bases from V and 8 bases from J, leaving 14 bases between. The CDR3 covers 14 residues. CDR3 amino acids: CASSFGLARDEQFF. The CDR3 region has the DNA TGTGCCAGCAGTTTTGGTCTAGCGAGGGATGAGCAGTTCTTC.

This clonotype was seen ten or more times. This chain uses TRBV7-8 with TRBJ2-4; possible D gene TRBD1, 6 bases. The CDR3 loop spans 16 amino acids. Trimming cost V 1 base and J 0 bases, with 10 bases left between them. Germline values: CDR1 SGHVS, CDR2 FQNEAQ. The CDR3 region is CASSLEDSQAKNIQYF. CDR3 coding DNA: TGTGCCAGCAGCTTAGAGGACAGTCAAGCCAAAAACATTCAGTACTTC.

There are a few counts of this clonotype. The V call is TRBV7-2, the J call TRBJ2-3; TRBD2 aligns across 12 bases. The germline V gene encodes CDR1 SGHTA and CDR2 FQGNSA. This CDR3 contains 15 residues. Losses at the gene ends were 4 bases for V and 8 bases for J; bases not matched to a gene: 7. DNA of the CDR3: TGTGCCAGCAGCTCGTCTAGCGGGGGGGATGGTACGCAGTATTTT. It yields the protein CASSSSSGGDGTQYF.

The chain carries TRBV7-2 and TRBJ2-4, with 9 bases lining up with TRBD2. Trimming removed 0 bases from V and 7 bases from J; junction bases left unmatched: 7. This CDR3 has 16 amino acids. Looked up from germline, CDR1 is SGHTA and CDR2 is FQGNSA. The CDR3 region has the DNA TGTGCCAGCAGCTTAGCGTTTGCGGGGGGGCATAACATTCAGTACTTC. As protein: CASSLAFAGGHNIQYF.

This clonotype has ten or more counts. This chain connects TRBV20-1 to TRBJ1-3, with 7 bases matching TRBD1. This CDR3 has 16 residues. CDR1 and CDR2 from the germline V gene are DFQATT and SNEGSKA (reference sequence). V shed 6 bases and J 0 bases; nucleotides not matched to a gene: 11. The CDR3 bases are TGCAGTGCAACGACAGGGCCCCGGCCCTCTGGAAACACCATATATTTT. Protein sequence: CSATTGPRPSGNTIYF.

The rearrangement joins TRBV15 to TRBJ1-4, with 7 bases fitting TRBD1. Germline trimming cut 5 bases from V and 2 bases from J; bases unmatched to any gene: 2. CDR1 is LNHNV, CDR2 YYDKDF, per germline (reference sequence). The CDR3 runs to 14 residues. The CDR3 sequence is CATSGDSTNEKLFF. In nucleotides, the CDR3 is TGTGCCACCAGCGGGGACAGCACTAATGAAAAACTGTTTTTT.

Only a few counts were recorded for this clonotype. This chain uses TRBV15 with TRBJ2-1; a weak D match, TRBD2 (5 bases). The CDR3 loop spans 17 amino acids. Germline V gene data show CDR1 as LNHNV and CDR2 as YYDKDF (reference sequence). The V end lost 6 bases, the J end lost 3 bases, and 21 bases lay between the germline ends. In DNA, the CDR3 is TGTGCCACCAGTAGGAGGACTCCACGGAAAATCTACAATGAGCAGTTCTTC. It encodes CATSRRTPRKIYNEQFF. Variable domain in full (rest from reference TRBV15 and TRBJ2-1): DAMVIQNPRYQVTQFGKPVTLSCSQTLNHNVMYWYQQKSSQAPKLLFHYYDKDFNNEADTPDNFQSRRPNTSFCFLDIRSPGLGDTAMYLCATSRRTPRKIYNEQFFGPGTRLTVL.

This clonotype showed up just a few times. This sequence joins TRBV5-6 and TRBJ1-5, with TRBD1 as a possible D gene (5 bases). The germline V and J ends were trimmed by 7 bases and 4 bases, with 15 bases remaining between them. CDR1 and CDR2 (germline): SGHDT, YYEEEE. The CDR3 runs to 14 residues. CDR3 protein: CASRPWGSNQPQHF. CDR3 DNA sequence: TGTGCCAGCCGACCTTGGGGCAGTAATCAGCCCCAGCATTTT.

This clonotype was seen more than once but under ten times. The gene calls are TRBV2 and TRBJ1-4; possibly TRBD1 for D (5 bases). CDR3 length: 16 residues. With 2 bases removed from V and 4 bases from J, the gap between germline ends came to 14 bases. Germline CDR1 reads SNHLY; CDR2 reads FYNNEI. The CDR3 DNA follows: TGTGCCAGCAGTGAACTGGGACTGGGACGTAATGAAAAACTGTTTTTT. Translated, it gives CASSELGLGRNEKLFF.

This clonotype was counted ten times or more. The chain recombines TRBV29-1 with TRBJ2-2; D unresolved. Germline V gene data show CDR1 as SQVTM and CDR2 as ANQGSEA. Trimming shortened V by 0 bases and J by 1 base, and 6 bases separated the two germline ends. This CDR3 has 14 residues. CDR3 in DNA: TGCAGCGTTGAAGATGGACGGAACACCGGGGAGCTGTTTTTT. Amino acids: CSVEDGRNTGELFF.

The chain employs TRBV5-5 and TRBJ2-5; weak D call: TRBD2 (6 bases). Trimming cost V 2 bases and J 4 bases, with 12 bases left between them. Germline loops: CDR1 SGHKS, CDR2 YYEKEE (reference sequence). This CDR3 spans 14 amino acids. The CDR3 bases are TGTGCCAGCAGCTTTTCATCCGGGGGAGAGACCCAGTACTTC. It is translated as CASSFSSGGETQYF.

The CDR3 coding sequence is TGTGCCAGTTTGGGGACAGGTCGTTGGCAGTACTTC. It yields the protein CASLGTGRWQYF. The V and J genes are TRBV7-9 and TRBJ2-7; 8 bases line up with TRBD1. Trimming removed 9 bases from V and 9 bases from J; junction bases left unmatched: 10. CDR3 size: 12 residues. Germline lookup yields CDR1 SEHNR and CDR2 FQNEAQ (reference sequence).

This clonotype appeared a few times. CDR3 bases: TGCAGTGCTAGAGAGGGTCCCGGCTTGGGCCAAGAGACCCAGTACTTC. It yields the protein CSAREGPGLGQETQYF. This chain joins TRBV20-1 and TRBJ2-5; D not resolved. Between the trimmed V and J ends, which lost 0 bases and 1 base, there was a span of 15 bases. From germline, CDR1 is DFQATT and CDR2 SNEGSKA (reference sequence). The CDR3 extends over 16 amino acids.

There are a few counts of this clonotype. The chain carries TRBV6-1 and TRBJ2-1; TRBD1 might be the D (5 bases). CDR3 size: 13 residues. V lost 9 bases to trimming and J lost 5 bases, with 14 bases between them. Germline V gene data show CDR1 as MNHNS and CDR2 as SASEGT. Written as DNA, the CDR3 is TGTGCCAGACCTACCCGCAGGGACAATGAGCAGTTCTTC. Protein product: CARPTRRDNEQFF.